This T cell receptor (beta chain) comes out of a study of cytomegalovirus exposure and HLA in healthy donors. At the level of the study: It was reported in a later analysis that the 120 or so validation repertoires used the same platform as the 550 to 800 first-cohort repertoires.

Study-wide results and limits: Overall, under 200 TCR beta chains were annotated as cytomegalovirus-associated.

Sequenced by immunoSEQ multiplex PCR; TCRdb stores in-frame clones only, minus some. Here the sample spans 120,000 to 150,000 clones, about nine tenths being singletons. Trimming took off 5 bases at V and 7 bases at J, with 11 bases between the two ends. The CDR3 extends over 12 amino acids. CDR1 is MNHEY, CDR2 SMNVEV, per germline (reference sequence). As for this clone: The antigen is unknown.

This rearrangement joins TRBV27 to TRBJ2-5, with D tentatively TRBD2 (5 bases). The sample was PBMCs. This sequence was found in a man aged 18 to 35 in good health and CMV-seropositive. The CDR3 reads CASSPTGVTQYF. The DNA for the CDR3 is TGTGCCAGCAGTCCGACCGGGGTGACCCAGTACTTC.